One T cell receptor (beta chain) is described in this entry. As processed by the authors: From reference gene primer amplification, estimates of nucleated cell counts were derived. This table comes from immunoSEQ multiplex PCR, and its TCRdb copy is limited to in-frame clones, with some not included. Clonal size and the V and J genes are those of that table, whereas D and trimming came from the DNA. The sample lists roughly 150,000 clones; about 89% were seen once. This sample is drawn from a study of blood T cell repertoires in COVID-19. At the level of the study: Spain, Italy and the United States supplied samples that represented acute and convalescent COVID-19. The cDNA or gDNA used as material had been derived from T cells, B-cell-depleted T cells, or PBMCs.

This CDR3 comprises 14 residues. The V gene's germline CDR1 is MNHEY and CDR2 SMNVEV (reference sequence). The V end was cut by 4 bases, the J end by 0 bases, with 10 bases between. The V gene is TRBV27, the J gene TRBJ2-7; the D gene is possibly TRBD2 (5 bases). Material for sequencing was peripheral blood. This sequence was found in a man aged 60 to 69 with active or convalescent COVID-19. The CDR3 sequence: CASSSREGSYEQYF. Here the CDR3 DNA reads TGTGCCAGCAGTTCCCGCGAGGGCTCCTACGAGCAGTACTTC.